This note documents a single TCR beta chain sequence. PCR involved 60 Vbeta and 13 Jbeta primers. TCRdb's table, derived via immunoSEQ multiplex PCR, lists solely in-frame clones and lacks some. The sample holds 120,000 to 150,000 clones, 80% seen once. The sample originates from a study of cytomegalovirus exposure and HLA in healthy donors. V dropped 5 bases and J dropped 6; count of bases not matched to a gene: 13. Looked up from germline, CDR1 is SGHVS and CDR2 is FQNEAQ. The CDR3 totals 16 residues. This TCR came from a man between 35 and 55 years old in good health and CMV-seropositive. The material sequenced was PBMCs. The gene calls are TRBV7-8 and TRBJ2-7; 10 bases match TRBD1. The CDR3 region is CASSPDRGARGGEQYF. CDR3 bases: TGTGCCAGCAGCCCGGACAGGGGGGCCCGGGGGGGCGAGCAGTACTTC.